This is a list of T cell receptor beta chains from one sample in a study of blood T cells in healthy people across ages. TCRdb redid the calling of the 5' RACE reads with MiXCR, one entry per CDR3 protein. Of hundreds of thousands of distinct CDR3 sequences listed, approximately 59% were seen once; the top ten hold roughly 26%. Material: blood. These receptors were collected from a man aged 30 to 45 in good health. Each CDR3 is given with its conserved first and last residue. The D gene is left open where the match is weak. Clone size is given for some rows only: seen once, a few or many times, or a class if the clone is expanded.

V,D,J,size,DNA,CDR3
TRBV29-1,-,TRBJ2-7,few,TGCAGCGTTGAGGACCTATACGAGCAGTACTTC,CSVEDLYEQYF
TRBV18,-,TRBJ2-5,-,TGTGCCAGCTCACCACCGGGAGGACGAGAAGAGACCCAGTACTTC,CASSPPGGREETQYF
TRBV15,-,TRBJ2-7,-,TGTGCCACCAGCAGACCAGCCCCCGCCTACGAGCAGTACTTC,CATSRPAPAYEQYF
TRBV7-2,-,TRBJ1-1,-,TGTGCCAGCAGAACCCAGGCGAACACTGAAGCTTTCTTT,CASRTQANTEAFF
TRBV12-3/TRBV12-4,-,TRBJ2-1,many,TGTGCCAGCAGTTTAGACAGGTCCAATGAGCAGTTCTTC,CASSLDRSNEQFF
TRBV4-2,TRBD2,TRBJ2-5,-,TGTGCCAGCAGCCAAGAGCTACTAGCGGGAGAGACCCAGTACTTC,CASSQELLAGETQYF
TRBV19,-,TRBJ2-1,-,TGTGCCAGTAGGGCCCAGGGTTTAAGTAATGAGCAGTTCTTC,CASRAQGLSNEQFF
TRBV27,TRBD1,TRBJ1-6,-,TGTGCCAGCAGTCTGACAGGGAATAATTCACCCCTCCACTTT,CASSLTGNNSPLHF
TRBV9,TRBD2,TRBJ2-2,-,TGTGCCAGCGTGCGGGCTAGCGGGGTATCGAACACCGGGGAGCTGTTTTTT,CASVRASGVSNTGELFF
TRBV11-2,-,TRBJ2-7,-,TGTGCCAGCAGCTTGGTAACAGGGGAGGTTGGCACCTACGAGCAGTACTTC,CASSLVTGEVGTYEQYF
TRBV12-5,-,TRBJ2-5,-,TGTGCTAGTTCCGGGACGCCGCGAGAGACCCAGTACTTC,CASSGTPRETQYF